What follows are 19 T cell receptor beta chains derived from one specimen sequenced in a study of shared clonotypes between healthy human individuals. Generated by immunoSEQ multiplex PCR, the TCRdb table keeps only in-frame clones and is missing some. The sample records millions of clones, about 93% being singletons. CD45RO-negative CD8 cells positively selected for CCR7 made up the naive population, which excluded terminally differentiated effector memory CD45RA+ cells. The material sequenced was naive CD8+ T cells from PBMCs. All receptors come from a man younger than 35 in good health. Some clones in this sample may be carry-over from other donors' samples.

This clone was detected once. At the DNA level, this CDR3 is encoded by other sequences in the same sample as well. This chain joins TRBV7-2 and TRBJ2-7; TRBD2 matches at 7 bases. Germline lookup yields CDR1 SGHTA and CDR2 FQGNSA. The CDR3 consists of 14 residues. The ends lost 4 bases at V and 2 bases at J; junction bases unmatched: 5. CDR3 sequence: CASSSTGGPYEQYF. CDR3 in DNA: TGTGCCAGCAGCTCCACGGGGGGTCCCTACGAGCAGTACTTC.

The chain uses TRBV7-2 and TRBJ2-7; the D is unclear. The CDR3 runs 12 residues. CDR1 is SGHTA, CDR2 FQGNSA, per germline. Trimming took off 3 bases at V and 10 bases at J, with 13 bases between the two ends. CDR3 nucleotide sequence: TGTGCCAGCAGCTTTAAACTGGGTTCTCAGTACTTC. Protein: CASSFKLGSQYF.

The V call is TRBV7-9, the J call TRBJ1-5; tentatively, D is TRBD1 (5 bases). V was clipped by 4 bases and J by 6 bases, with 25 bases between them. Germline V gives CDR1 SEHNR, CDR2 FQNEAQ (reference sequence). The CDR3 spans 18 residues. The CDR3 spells CASSSETDKEGRRQPQHF. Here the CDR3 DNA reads TGTGCCAGCAGCTCCGAAACCGACAAGGAGGGACGACGTCAGCCCCAGCATTTT.

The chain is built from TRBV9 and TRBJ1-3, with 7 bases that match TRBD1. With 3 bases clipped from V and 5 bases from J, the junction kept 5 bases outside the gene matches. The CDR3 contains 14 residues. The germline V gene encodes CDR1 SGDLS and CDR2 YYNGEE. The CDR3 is CASSGTGVRNTIYF. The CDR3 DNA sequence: TGTGCCAGCAGCGGCACAGGGGTAAGAAACACCATATATTTT.

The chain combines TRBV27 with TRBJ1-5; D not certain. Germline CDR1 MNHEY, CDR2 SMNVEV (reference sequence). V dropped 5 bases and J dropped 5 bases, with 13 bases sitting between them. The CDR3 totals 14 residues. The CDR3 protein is CASSLYPSDQPQHF. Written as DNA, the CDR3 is TGTGCCAGCAGTCTATACCCCTCCGATCAGCCCCAGCATTTT.

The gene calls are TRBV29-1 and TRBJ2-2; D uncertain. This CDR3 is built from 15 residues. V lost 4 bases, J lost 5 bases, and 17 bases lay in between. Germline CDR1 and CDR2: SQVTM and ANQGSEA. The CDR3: CSVGRGPVITGELFF. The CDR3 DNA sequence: TGCAGCGTTGGGAGAGGTCCTGTTATAACCGGGGAGCTGTTTTTT.

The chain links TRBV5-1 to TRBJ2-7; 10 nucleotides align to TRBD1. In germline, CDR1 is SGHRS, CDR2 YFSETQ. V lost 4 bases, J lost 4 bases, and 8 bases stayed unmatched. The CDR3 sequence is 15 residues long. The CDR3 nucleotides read TGCGCCAGCAGCCAGACCTCGGACAGGGGGTACGAGCAGTACTTC. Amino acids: CASSQTSDRGYEQYF.

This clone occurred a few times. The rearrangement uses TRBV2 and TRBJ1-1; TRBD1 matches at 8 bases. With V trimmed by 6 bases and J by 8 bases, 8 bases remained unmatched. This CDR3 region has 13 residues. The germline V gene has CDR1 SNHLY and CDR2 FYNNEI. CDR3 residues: CASRAAGGSEAFF. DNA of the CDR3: TGTGCCAGCAGGGCCGCAGGGGGCTCCGAAGCTTTCTTT. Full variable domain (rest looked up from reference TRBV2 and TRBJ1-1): EPEVTQTPSHQVTQMGQEVILRCVPISNHLYFYWYRQILGQKVEFLVSFYNNEISEKSEIFDDQFSVERPDGSNFTLKIRSTKLEDSAMYFCASRAAGGSEAFFGQGTRLTVV.

This chain's CDR3 is CSALQGPMNTEAFF. In nucleotides, the CDR3 is TGCAGCGCCCTGCAGGGGCCTATGAACACTGAAGCTTTCTTT. V and J are TRBV29-1 and TRBJ1-1; TRBD1 is a possible D gene (6 bases). CDR3 length: 14 residues. The germline V gene encodes CDR1 SQVTM and CDR2 ANQGSEA. Trimming pared 7 bases from V and 0 bases from J, leaving 15 bases between.

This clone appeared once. CDR3 amino acids: CASSLRGASEAFF. For the CDR3, the DNA is TGTGCCAGCAGCTTACGGGGGGCATCTGAAGCTTTCTTT. The chain carries TRBV7-8 and TRBJ1-1; D might be TRBD1 (6 bases). Germline V gene sequence: CDR1 SGHVS, CDR2 FQNEAQ. This CDR3 has 13 residues. The V gene lost 2 bases and the J gene lost 6 bases, with 10 bases spanning the gap. Supplemented by reference TRBV7-8 and TRBJ1-1, the full variable domain reads GAGVSQSPRYKVAKRGQDVALRCDPISGHVSLFWYQQALGQGPEFLTYFQNEAQLDKSGLPSDRFFAERPEGSVSTLKIQRTQQEDSAVYLCASSLRGASEAFFGQGTRLTVV.

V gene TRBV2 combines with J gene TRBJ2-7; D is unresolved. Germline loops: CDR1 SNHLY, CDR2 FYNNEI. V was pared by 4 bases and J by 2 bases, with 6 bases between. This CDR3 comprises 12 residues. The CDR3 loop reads CASSGQPYEQYF. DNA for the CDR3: TGTGCCAGCAGTGGACAACCCTACGAGCAGTACTTC.

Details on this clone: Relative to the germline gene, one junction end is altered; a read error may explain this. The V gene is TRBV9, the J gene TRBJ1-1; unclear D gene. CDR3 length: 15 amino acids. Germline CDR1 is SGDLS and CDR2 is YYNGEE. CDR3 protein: CASSADGGLNSEAFF. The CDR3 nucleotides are TGTGCCAGCAGCGCCGACGGTGGTTTGAACTCTGAAGCTTTCTTT.

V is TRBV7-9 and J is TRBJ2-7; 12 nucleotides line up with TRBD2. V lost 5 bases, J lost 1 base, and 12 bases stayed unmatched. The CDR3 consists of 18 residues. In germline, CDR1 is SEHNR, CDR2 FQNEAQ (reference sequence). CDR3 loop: CASSAGTSGQAVSYEQYF. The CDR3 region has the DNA TGTGCCAGCAGCGCCGGGACTAGCGGGCAGGCGGTATCCTACGAGCAGTACTTC. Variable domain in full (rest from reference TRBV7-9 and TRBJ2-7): DTGVSQNPRHKITKRGQNVTFRCDPISEHNRLYWYRQTLGQGPEFLTYFQNEAQLEKSRLLSDRFSAERPKGSFSTLEIQRTEQGDSAMYLCASSAGTSGQAVSYEQYFGPGTRLTVT.

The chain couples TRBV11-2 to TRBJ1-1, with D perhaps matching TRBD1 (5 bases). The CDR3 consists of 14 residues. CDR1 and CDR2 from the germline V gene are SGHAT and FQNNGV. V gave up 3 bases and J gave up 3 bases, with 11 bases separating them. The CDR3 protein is CASSFWGKDTEAFF. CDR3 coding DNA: TGTGCCAGCAGCTTTTGGGGGAAAGACACTGAAGCTTTCTTT.

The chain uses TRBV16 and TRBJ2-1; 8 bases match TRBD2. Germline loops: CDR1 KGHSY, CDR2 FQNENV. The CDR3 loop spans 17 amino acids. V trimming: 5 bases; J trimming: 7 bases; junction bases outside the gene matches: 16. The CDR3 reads CASSEWPVAGGSNEQFF. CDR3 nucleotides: TGTGCCAGCAGCGAATGGCCTGTGGCGGGAGGTAGTAATGAGCAGTTCTTC.

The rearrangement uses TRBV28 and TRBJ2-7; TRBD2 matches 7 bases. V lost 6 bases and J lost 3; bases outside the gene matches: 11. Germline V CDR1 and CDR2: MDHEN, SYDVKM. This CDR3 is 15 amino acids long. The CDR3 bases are TGTGCCAGCAGATCTCTGGCGGGAGCGTACTACGAGCAGTACTTC. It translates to CASRSLAGAYYEQYF.

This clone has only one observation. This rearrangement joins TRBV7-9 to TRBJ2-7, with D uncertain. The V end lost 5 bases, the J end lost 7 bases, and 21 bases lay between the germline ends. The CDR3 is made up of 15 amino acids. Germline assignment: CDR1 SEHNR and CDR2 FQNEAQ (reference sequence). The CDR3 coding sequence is TGTGCCAGCAGCCCACCCAAGTTCCCCGTCGAAGAGCAGTACTTC. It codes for CASSPPKFPVEEQYF.

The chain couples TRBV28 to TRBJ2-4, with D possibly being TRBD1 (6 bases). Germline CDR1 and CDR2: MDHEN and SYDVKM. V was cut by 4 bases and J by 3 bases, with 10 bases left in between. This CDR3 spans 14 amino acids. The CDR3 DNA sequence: TGTGCCAGCAGTTACCGGGACAACAAAAACATTCAGTACTTC. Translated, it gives CASSYRDNKNIQYF. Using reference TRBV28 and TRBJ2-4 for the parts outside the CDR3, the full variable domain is DVKVTQSSRYLVKRTGEKVFLECVQDMDHENMFWYRQDPGLGLRLIYFSYDVKMKEKGDIPEGYSVSREKKERFSLILESASTNQTSMYLCASSYRDNKNIQYFGAGTRLSVL.

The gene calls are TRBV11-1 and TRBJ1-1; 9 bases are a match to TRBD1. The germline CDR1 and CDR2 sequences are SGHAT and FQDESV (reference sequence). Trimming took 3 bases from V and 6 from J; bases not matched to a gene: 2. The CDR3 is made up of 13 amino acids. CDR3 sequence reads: CASSFTGGSEAFF. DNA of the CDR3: TGTGCCAGCAGCTTCACAGGGGGCTCTGAAGCTTTCTTT.